Each of the 23 T cell receptor beta chains below was sequenced from the same sample in a study of glioma-infiltrating T cells after dendritic cell vaccination. Assay used: immunoSEQ multiplex PCR; TCRdb lists only in-frame clones, some missing. The table shows about 110,000 clones, with roughly 89% occurring only once. Time point: after dendritic cell vaccination, including at tumor progression/relapse. Sequencing used blood, obtained after dendritic cell vaccination. The receptor set was obtained from a human donor with glioblastoma.

The chain carries TRBV11-2 and TRBJ1-5, with D hard to call. This CDR3 spans 17 amino acids. V lost 5 bases, J lost 7 bases, and 24 bases lay in between. In germline, CDR1 is SGHAT, CDR2 FQNNGV. The CDR3 loop reads CASSEGYGVYGVQPQHF. The CDR3 DNA sequence: TGTGCCAGCAGCGAAGGGTACGGGGTCTACGGAGTCCAGCCCCAGCATTTT.

The rearrangement links TRBV12-5 to TRBJ1-1; 9 bases fit TRBD1. The germline V gene has CDR1 LGHNT and CDR2 FRNRAP. This CDR3 has 17 amino acids. Unmatched junction bases numbered 13, after V lost 6 bases and J lost 2 bases. CDR3 sequence reads: CASGSDGTGPKNTEAFF. CDR3 in DNA: TGTGCTAGTGGAAGCGACGGGACAGGGCCTAAAAACACTGAAGCTTTCTTT.

V usage is TRBV6-1 and J usage is TRBJ2-1; the match to TRBD2 covers 11 bases. Trimming at V came to 6 bases and at J to 4 bases, leaving 5 bases not matched to a gene. Germline CDR1 and CDR2: MNHNS and SASEGT. This CDR3 has 15 residues. This CDR3 reads CASSIAGGEYNEQFF. The CDR3 DNA is TGTGCCAGCAGCATAGCGGGGGGGGAATACAATGAGCAGTTCTTC.

The genes are TRBV7-9 and TRBJ1-1, with D unclear. From germline, CDR1 is SEHNR and CDR2 FQNEAQ (reference sequence). V was clipped by 5 bases and J by 1 base, with 5 bases between them. The CDR3 is made up of 12 amino acids. The CDR3 loop is CASSLTNTEAFF. The CDR3 nucleotides are TGTGCCAGCAGCCTAACGAACACTGAAGCTTTCTTT.

The chain joins TRBV18 to TRBJ2-5, with 16 bases identical to TRBD2. This CDR3 has 18 residues. Germline lookup yields CDR1 KGHSH and CDR2 LQKENI. V was pared by 0 bases and J by 5 bases, with 6 bases of the junction left unmatched. This chain's CDR3 is CASSPPGLAGGPMETQYF. Written as DNA, the CDR3 is TGTGCCAGCTCACCACCGGGACTAGCGGGAGGGCCTATGGAGACCCAGTACTTC.

The V and J genes are TRBV6-5 and TRBJ1-2; D is ambiguous. CDR1 MNHEY and CDR2 SVGAGI come from the germline V gene. This CDR3 has 12 amino acids. Deletions cut 8 bases from V and 8 bases from J, with 15 bases between. CDR3 residues: CASAEAPGGYTF. CDR3 in DNA: TGTGCCAGCGCGGAGGCCCCTGGGGGCTACACCTTC.

This clone has just a few counts. The chain employs TRBV6-1 and TRBJ1-1; 9 bases line up with TRBD1. Germline V CDR1 and CDR2: MNHNS, SASEGT. V was clipped by 3 bases and J by 5 bases; unmatched bases: 4. The CDR3 contains 14 residues. The CDR3 protein is CASSDMDRGTEAFF. The CDR3 DNA follows: TGTGCCAGCAGTGACATGGACAGGGGAACTGAAGCTTTCTTT.

The CDR3 protein is CASGQNNQPQHF. The CDR3 DNA is TGTGCCAGCGGACAGAACAATCAGCCCCAGCATTTT. V usage is TRBV27 and J usage is TRBJ1-5; D is possibly TRBD1 (6 bases). Germline CDR1 MNHEY, CDR2 SMNVEV (reference sequence). The CDR3 spans 12 residues. Trimming removed 8 bases from V and 3 bases from J, with 8 bases in between.

The rearrangement links TRBV23-1 to TRBJ1-6; the D gene is possibly TRBD1 (5 bases). TRBV23-1 is designated an ORF whose function remains uncertain. The ends were cut back, 5 bases at V and 6 bases at J, with 11 bases in the middle. The CDR3 contains 14 residues. The CDR3 bases are TGCGCCAGCAGTGATAGGGGCAGTAATTCACCCCTCCACTTT. Translated, it gives CASSDRGSNSPLHF.

CDR3 sequence reads: CASGLPGFEITEAFF. For the CDR3, the DNA is TGTGCTAGTGGTTTGCCAGGATTCGAAATCACTGAAGCTTTCTTT. This chain joins TRBV12-5 and TRBJ1-1, with no clear D. Trimming shortened V by 2 bases and J by 4 bases, and 14 bases separated the two germline ends. CDR1 LGHNT and CDR2 FRNRAP come from the germline V gene. The CDR3 has 15 amino acids.

This clone was seen once. The V call is TRBV6-5, the J call TRBJ2-1; 10 bases are a match to TRBD2. Trimming cost V 6 bases and J 3 bases; bases outside gene matches: 5. Germline CDR1 and CDR2: MNHEY and SVGAGI. This CDR3 contains 15 residues. CDR3 in amino acids: CASSILAGDYNEQFF. CDR3 coding DNA: TGTGCCAGCAGCATCCTAGCGGGGGACTACAATGAGCAGTTCTTC.

V usage is TRBV5-6 and J usage is TRBJ1-3; maybe TRBD1 (5 bases). Per germline, CDR1 SGHDT and CDR2 YYEEEE. Deletions cut 2 bases from V and 2 bases from J, with 11 bases between. The CDR3 length is 15 residues. CDR3 sequence (DNA): TGTGCCAGCAGCTTCGGAGGGGAGGCTGGAAACACCATATATTTT. Its translation is CASSFGGEAGNTIYF.

As for this clone: This sample also contains other DNA sequences that code for the same CDR3. The chain combines TRBV5-1 with TRBJ2-3, with TRBD1 as a possible D gene (5 bases). The CDR3 sequence is 14 residues long. Deletions cut 2 bases from V and 6 bases from J, with 13 bases between. The germline V gene has CDR1 SGHRS and CDR2 YFSETQ. CDR3 in DNA: TGCGCCAGCAGCTTTGGCGGTGGGGCGGATACGCAGTATTTT. Translating it yields CASSFGGGADTQYF.

CDR3 loop: CASAPGQFRDTQYF. The CDR3 DNA sequence: TGCGCCAGCGCGCCGGGACAGTTCAGGGATACGCAGTATTTT. The genes are TRBV5-1 and TRBJ2-3, with 7 bases matching TRBD1. Germline V gene sequence: CDR1 SGHRS, CDR2 YFSETQ. V shed 7 bases, J shed 6 bases, and the junction held 11 bases outside the gene matches. The CDR3 loop spans 14 amino acids.

This chain joins TRBV5-6 and TRBJ1-4; 7 bases are a match to TRBD1. Trimming at V came to 2 bases and at J to 8 bases, leaving 9 bases not matched to a gene. CDR3 length equals 15 residues. Germline CDR1 reads SGHDT; CDR2 reads YYEEEE. Written as DNA, the CDR3 is TGTGCCAGCAGCTTCAGGGGGACCCTACCCGAAAAACTGTTTTTT. As protein: CASSFRGTLPEKLFF.

This clone appeared once. CDR3 in DNA: TGTGCCAGCAGTCTTCTCGGACAGGGGGCTTATGATGAGCAGTTCTTC. It yields the protein CASSLLGQGAYDEQFF. V is TRBV2 and J is TRBJ2-1, with TRBD1 matching over 11 bases. CDR1 SNHLY and CDR2 FYNNEI come from the germline V gene. V was clipped by 5 bases and J by 8 bases; unmatched bases: 11. The CDR3 contains 16 residues.

This rearrangement joins TRBV29-1 to TRBJ2-5; weak D call: TRBD2 (5 bases). The V end lost 8 bases, the J end lost 5 bases, and 15 bases lay between the germline ends. The CDR3 is 12 amino acids. The germline CDR1 and CDR2 sequences are SQVTM and ANQGSEA. The chain's CDR3 is CSPPPRGETQYF. CDR3 sequence (DNA): TGCAGCCCCCCCCCACGAGGGGAGACCCAGTACTTC. Drawing the rest from reference TRBV29-1 and TRBJ2-5, the complete variable domain is SAVISQKPSRDICQRGTSLTIQCQVDSQVTMMFWYRQQPGQSLTLIATANQGSEATYESGFVIDKFPISRPNLTFSTLTVSNMSPEDSSIYLCSPPPRGETQYFGPGTRLLVL.

DNA of the CDR3: TGTGCCAGCAGCTTATCCTCGGCTGAAGCTTTCTTT. Translation: CASSLSSAEAFF. The chain links TRBV7-9 to TRBJ1-1; the D is unclear. Trimming took 2 bases from V and 6 from J, leaving 7 bases between them. The length of the CDR3 is 12 residues. Germline loops: CDR1 SEHNR, CDR2 FQNEAQ (reference sequence).

The V call is TRBV5-1, the J call TRBJ1-6; the D is unclear. The V gene's germline CDR1 is SGHRS and CDR2 YFSETQ. Trimming removed 0 bases from V and 15 bases from J, with 13 bases in between. The CDR3 sequence is 13 residues long. CDR3 nucleotides: TGCGCCAGCAGCTTGGCAAATAGAGAGGACCTCCACTTT. It codes for CASSLANREDLHF.

In the case of this clone: Other DNA sequences in this sample translate to the same CDR3. This chain uses TRBV18 with TRBJ1-6; D not resolved. The CDR3 length is 15 residues. Trimming stripped 3 bases from V and 0 bases from J, with 6 bases between. Germline V lookup: CDR1 KGHSH, CDR2 LQKENI. The DNA for the CDR3 is TGTGCCAGCTCACCGGAGGGCTCCTATAATTCACCCCTCCACTTT. It specifies CASSPEGSYNSPLHF.

The chain uses TRBV10-3 and TRBJ1-2; no clear D. This CDR3 is 15 amino acids long. V gave up 2 bases and J gave up 4 bases, with 14 bases separating them. Per the germline V gene, CDR1 is ENHRY and CDR2 is SYGVKD. The chain's CDR3 is CAISEIQFPPYGYTF. The CDR3 bases are TGTGCCATCAGTGAGATACAGTTTCCTCCCTATGGCTACACCTTC.

The gene calls are TRBV6-1 and TRBJ2-3; possibly TRBD2 for D (6 bases). The CDR3 sequence is 13 residues long. Trimming took 11 bases from V and 2 from J, leaving 14 bases between them. Germline V lookup: CDR1 MNHNS, CDR2 SASEGT. CDR3 region: CAALGLTTDTQYF. Written as DNA, the CDR3 is TGTGCCGCCTTGGGACTGACCACAGATACGCAGTATTTT.

A single count supports this clone. V usage is TRBV19 and J usage is TRBJ1-4, with TRBD1 matching over 9 bases. The J segment lost 0 bases and the V segment lost 8 bases, leaving 4 bases of the junction unmatched. CDR3 size: 15 residues. CDR1 is LNHDA and CDR2 is SQIVND in the germline V gene (reference sequence). In nucleotides, the CDR3 is TGTGCCAGTGTACGGGACAGGGCAACTAATGAAAAACTGTTTTTT. It codes for CASVRDRATNEKLFF.